These T cell receptor beta chains were read from a single sample in a study of T cell repertoires in cytomegalovirus infection. Via MiXCR, TCRdb re-called the reads, giving one row per CDR3 protein. This sample has 640,000 or so distinct CDR3 sequences, with about 30% found just once. For these TCRs, the target antigens are not known. The specimen was cultured PBMCs, collected from culture after CMV antigen stimulation. The receptor set was obtained from a human donor in good health (CMV status not recorded). Some clones in this sample may be carry-over from other donors' samples. CDR3s include the opening cysteine and the closing phenylalanine or tryptophan. D genes are given only for firm matches. Part of the rows lack a size; the others show once, few, many or a class for expanded clones.

v_gene,d_gene,abundance,j_gene,CDR3nt,CDR3aa
TRBV19,NA,few,TRBJ1-1,TGTGCCAGTAGTATAGCAGGGGCGAGTGAAGCTTTCTTT,CASSIAGASEAFF
TRBV6-1,TRBD1,few,TRBJ2-5,TGTGCCAGCACCCCATGGGACAGCCAAGAGACCCAGTACTTC,CASTPWDSQETQYF
TRBV30,TRBD1,NA,TRBJ1-2,TGTGCCTGGAGTTCCGGACAGGGGGCTTCTGGCTACACCTTC,CAWSSGQGASGYTF
TRBV4-2,NA,NA,TRBJ2-3,TGTGCCAGCAGCCAAGGCGAGCGGCCAGATACGCAGTATTTT,CASSQGERPDTQYF
TRBV7-6,NA,few,TRBJ2-3,TGTGCCAGCAGCTTAGGAGGGTCGGGGGGCCGGGATACGCAGTATTTT,CASSLGGSGGRDTQYF
TRBV20-1,TRBD1,NA,TRBJ2-3,TGCAGTGCTCCGACCGCGACAGGGAGTTCAGATACGCAGTATTTT,CSAPTATGSSDTQYF
TRBV15,NA,NA,TRBJ2-1,TGTGCCACCAGGGAGGAGGGGGGGCAGTTCTTC,CATREEGGQFF
TRBV12-5,NA,few,TRBJ1-2,TGTGCTAGTGGCAGGACTGGGCCTTATCCGATGGGTGGCTACACCTTC,CASGRTGPYPMGGYTF
TRBV5-1,NA,NA,TRBJ2-7,TGCGCCAGCAGCTTGGAGCCGGATTCCTACGAGCAGTACTTC,CASSLEPDSYEQYF
TRBV7-6,NA,many,TRBJ1-6,TGTGCCAGCAGCTTAGCGCACAGTAATAATTCACCCCTCCACTTT,CASSLAHSNNSPLHF
TRBV7-6,TRBD1,few,TRBJ2-2,TGTGCCAGCAGCAACCGGGACAGGGGATCCGGGGAGCTGTTTTTT,CASSNRDRGSGELFF
TRBV7-9,NA,few,TRBJ2-1,TGTGCCAGCAGCTTAGTAGGGACCACCTACAATGAGCAGTTCTTC,CASSLVGTTYNEQFF
TRBV12-3/TRBV12-4,NA,many,TRBJ2-5,TGTGCCAGCAGTTCGACAGAGACCCAGTACTTC,CASSSTETQYF
TRBV2,NA,NA,TRBJ1-3,TGTGCCAGCAGTGAAGCTCACAGGGCTAACGGAAACACCATATATTTT,CASSEAHRANGNTIYF
TRBV6-1,NA,NA,TRBJ2-3,TGTGCCAGCAGTGAAGGGCCGGATACGCAGTATTTT,CASSEGPDTQYF
TRBV12-3/TRBV12-4,TRBD2,NA,TRBJ2-2,TGTGCCAGCAGAGTAGCGGGGGCGAACACCGGGGAGCTGTTTTTT,CASRVAGANTGELFF
TRBV10-3,TRBD1,few,TRBJ2-1,TGTGCCATCAGTGAGTCGTGGACAGGGTCCAATGAGCAGTTCTTC,CAISESWTGSNEQFF
TRBV12-3/TRBV12-4,NA,few,TRBJ2-3,TGTGCCAGCAGTTTAGGGGGCCCAGGGATTAGCACAGATACGCAGTATTTT,CASSLGGPGISTDTQYF
TRBV12-3/TRBV12-4,NA,NA,TRBJ2-7,TGTGCCAGCAGTTTAGGACGGAAGTCCTACGAGCAGTACTTC,CASSLGRKSYEQYF
TRBV2,TRBD2,NA,TRBJ2-7,TGTGCCAGCAGTGAACAGCGGGACTCCTACGAGCAGTACTTC,CASSEQRDSYEQYF
TRBV7-2,NA,many,TRBJ2-5,TGTGCCAGCAGCCGCGGAGGGGCACAAGAGACCCAGTACTTC,CASSRGGAQETQYF
TRBV19,TRBD1,many,TRBJ1-5,TGTGCCAGCAGCCGACAGGGGAATCAGCCCCAGCATTTT,CASSRQGNQPQHF
TRBV19,NA,NA,TRBJ1-5,TGTGCCAGTAGTATGGGCCACCTCAATCAGCCCCAGCATTTT,CASSMGHLNQPQHF
TRBV5-5,TRBD2,few,TRBJ2-1,TGTGCCAGCAGCTTTTGGAGACTAGCGGGAGATGGTGAGCAGTTCTTC,CASSFWRLAGDGEQFF
TRBV15,TRBD1,NA,TRBJ1-2,TGTGCCACCAGCAGTCCACAGGGGGTGAATGGCTACACCTTC,CATSSPQGVNGYTF
TRBV7-6,TRBD1,NA,TRBJ2-7,TGTGCCAGCAGCCCGTTCGACAGGGACCACGAGCAGTACTTC,CASSPFDRDHEQYF
TRBV6-5,NA,NA,TRBJ1-5,TGTGCCAGCAGTCGGACGGAGGTAGGGCCCCAGCATTTT,CASSRTEVGPQHF
TRBV5-1,NA,NA,TRBJ1-2,TGCGCCAGCAGCCCCCGGGGGGCCCAGGAGAGCTACACCTTC,CASSPRGAQESYTF
TRBV5-4,NA,NA,TRBJ2-5,TGTGCCAGCAGCTTGGGGGCTGAGGGGGAGACCCAGTACTTC,CASSLGAEGETQYF
TRBV12-3/TRBV12-4,TRBD2,few,TRBJ2-5,TGTGCCAGCAGAAGGACTAGCGGGGTCTCGGAAGAGACCCAGTACTTC,CASRRTSGVSEETQYF
TRBV7-9,TRBD1,few,TRBJ1-1,TGTGCCAGCAGCTCAACGGACAGGGGGTGGACTGAAGCTTTCTTT,CASSSTDRGWTEAFF
TRBV5-1,NA,NA,TRBJ1-1,TGCGCCAGCAGCTTGGGGGGTGCTCCGATTTCTGAAGCTTTCTTT,CASSLGGAPISEAFF
TRBV10-3,TRBD1,NA,TRBJ2-3,TGTGCCACCGCCTCCAGACAGGGGAGCACAGATACGCAGTATTTT,CATASRQGSTDTQYF
TRBV7-9,TRBD1,NA,TRBJ1-4,TGTGCCAGCAGCTTGGACAGGGGTTTTGAAAAACTGTTTTTT,CASSLDRGFEKLFF
TRBV6-2/TRBV6-3,TRBD2,NA,TRBJ2-7,TGTGCCAGCCTAGCGGGGGGGCGATACGAGCAGTACTTC,CASLAGGRYEQYF
TRBV4-1,NA,NA,TRBJ2-5,TGTGCCAGCAGCCAAGCTGGGGTTGAGACCCAGTACTTC,CASSQAGVETQYF
TRBV7-8,NA,many,TRBJ1-5,TGTGCCAGCAGCTTCAATAGCAATCAGCCCCAGCATTTT,CASSFNSNQPQHF
TRBV12-3/TRBV12-4,NA,NA,TRBJ1-1,TGTGCCAGCAGTTTAGTACCGGGACAAACGAACACTGAAGCTTTCTTT,CASSLVPGQTNTEAFF
TRBV19,NA,few,TRBJ1-1,TGTGCCAGTAGTGCGGGACGCGAGGGGTTCGGGTCGACTGAAGCTTTCTTT,CASSAGREGFGSTEAFF
TRBV7-6,NA,many,TRBJ2-3,TGTGCCAGCAGCTTATCGGGGGGCCCAGATACGCAGTATTTT,CASSLSGGPDTQYF
TRBV12-3/TRBV12-4,TRBD1,few,TRBJ2-7,TGTGCCAGCAGTTTCCCCCCAGGGACAGGGGGCTCCTACGAGCAGTACTTC,CASSFPPGTGGSYEQYF
TRBV5-4,NA,few,TRBJ2-5,TGTGCCAGCAGCTTGGCCCCCGCGGGGCAAGAGACCCAGTACTTC,CASSLAPAGQETQYF
TRBV7-7,NA,few,TRBJ2-1,TGTGCCAGCAGCGAGGGCCCTCACCATGAGCAGTTCTTC,CASSEGPHHEQFF
TRBV28,TRBD1,NA,TRBJ1-2,TGTGCCAGCCAAGGGACAGCGGAGACTAACTATGGCTACACCTTC,CASQGTAETNYGYTF
TRBV5-4,NA,NA,TRBJ2-1,TGTGCCAGCAGCTTGCGGCAGTCCCACTACAATGAGCAGTTCTTC,CASSLRQSHYNEQFF
TRBV7-2,NA,NA,TRBJ2-1,TGTGCCAGCACCCCCCCGGGGGCCGGTCCGGATGAGCAGTTCTTC,CASTPPGAGPDEQFF
TRBV7-2,TRBD2,many,TRBJ2-2,TGTGCCAGCAGCATTTCTAGCGGGGAAAACACCGGGGAGCTGTTTTTT,CASSISSGENTGELFF
TRBV7-9,NA,many,TRBJ1-1,TGTGCCAGCAGCCAAACCTTGAACACTGAAGCTTTCTTT,CASSQTLNTEAFF
TRBV19,NA,NA,TRBJ1-4,TGTGCCAGTAGTATAGTGCTACTCCGAGAACTGTTTTTT,CASSIVLLRELFF
TRBV30,NA,NA,TRBJ2-6,TGTGCCTGGAGCTGGGGGTTAGCTGGGGCCAACGTCCTGACTTTC,CAWSWGLAGANVLTF
TRBV10-3,NA,few,TRBJ2-3,TGTGCCATCAGTGAGTCTCGCGGGAAACTCACAGATACGCAGTATTTT,CAISESRGKLTDTQYF
TRBV27,NA,NA,TRBJ2-2,TGTGCCAGCAGTTGGGCCCGGAGTTCCGGGGAGCTGTTTTTT,CASSWARSSGELFF
TRBV7-6,TRBD2,once,TRBJ2-1,TGTGCCAGCAGCCCCAGTCTAGCGGGAGGGCCGGGTGAGCAGTTCTTC,CASSPSLAGGPGEQFF
TRBV11-2,NA,few,TRBJ1-2,TGTGCCAGCCGGGGTTTAAGATATAACTATGGCTACACCTTC,CASRGLRYNYGYTF
TRBV7-9,TRBD2,NA,TRBJ2-3,TGTGCCACCGTCTCGGGACTAGCGGGAGGTGGGGGCACAGATACGCAGTATTTT,CATVSGLAGGGGTDTQYF
TRBV4-3,NA,NA,TRBJ1-5,TGCGCCAGCAGCCAGGGACCCAATCAGCCCCAGCATTTT,CASSQGPNQPQHF
TRBV28,NA,NA,TRBJ2-3,TGTGCCAGCAGCTGGGGGAATCTGGGGGCAGATACGCAGTATTTT,CASSWGNLGADTQYF